The 9 T cell receptor beta chains given below trace back to one sample, sequenced in a study of shared clonotypes between healthy human individuals (dated by TCRdb to the early 2020s). The method behind the library was the immunoSEQ multiplex PCR assay. Not all clones reach the TCRdb copy of this immuneACCESS table, which keeps in-frame sequences only. Checked studies attribute under half of the gap to unresolved V genes and leave the rest unexplained. This sample lists about 1.1 million clones; 78% were detected once. The top ten clones comprise approximately 0.52% of the sample. Sequenced: memory CD4+ T cells from PBMCs. In light of the paper, this sample's cell subset or site label describes: CD45RA-negative fraction. These receptors originate from a man between 18 and 35 years old in good health. Some clones in this sample may be carry-over from other donors' samples.

The V call is TRBV7-2, the J call TRBJ2-5, with D possibly being TRBD2 (6 bases). V lost 1 base to trimming and J lost 5 bases, with 11 bases between them. Germline V gives CDR1 SGHTA, CDR2 FQGNSA. This CDR3 has 14 residues. CDR3 DNA sequence: TGTGCCAGCAGCTTAGGGCTAGCGAGTGAGACCCAGTACTTC. This gives the protein CASSLGLASETQYF.

This chain joins TRBV9 and TRBJ2-5, with D uncertain. The CDR3 length is 14 residues. CDR1 and CDR2 from the germline V gene are SGDLS and YYNGEE. Trimming left V 1 base short and J 5 bases short, with 12 bases between. The CDR3 is CASSVTSNWETQYF. CDR3 in DNA: TGTGCCAGCAGCGTAACATCTAATTGGGAGACCCAGTACTTC.

V gene TRBV5-1 combines with J gene TRBJ1-1; possible D gene TRBD1, 6 bases. This CDR3 is built from 15 residues. Trimming pared 4 bases from V and 3 bases from J, leaving 16 bases between. From germline, CDR1 is SGHRS and CDR2 YFSETQ. The CDR3 here is CASSRGPGVDTEAFF. Written as DNA, the CDR3 is TGCGCCAGCAGCCGTGGCCCAGGGGTGGACACTGAAGCTTTCTTT.

This clone was observed at least ten times. This chain uses TRBV27 with TRBJ2-1, with D possibly being TRBD1 (5 bases). The germline V and J ends were trimmed by 11 bases and 3 bases, with 8 bases remaining between them. Per germline, CDR1 MNHEY and CDR2 SMNVEV (reference sequence). The CDR3 totals 11 residues. Written as DNA, the CDR3 is TGTGCCGCCAGGGACTACAATGAGCAGTTCTTC. Translated, it gives CAARDYNEQFF.

The CDR3 reads CASSLPGSGEQYF. CDR3 bases: TGTGCCAGCAGTCTTCCAGGGTCTGGCGAGCAGTACTTC. The chain combines TRBV6-5 with TRBJ2-7, with TRBD1 as a possible D gene (5 bases). Trimming took off 5 bases at V and 6 bases at J, with 14 bases between the two ends. This CDR3 contains 13 residues. CDR1 is MNHEY, CDR2 SVGAGI, per germline.

The genes are TRBV7-7 and TRBJ2-2; 12 bases map to TRBD1. J gave up 7 bases and V 5 bases, and 8 bases lay outside the gene matches. The CDR3 contains 16 residues. Germline loops: CDR1 SSHAT, CDR2 FNYEAQ (reference sequence). The CDR3 bases are TGTGCCAGCAGCCCCAGCGGGACAGGGGGCGGCGGGGAGCTGTTTTTT. Translated, it gives CASSPSGTGGGGELFF.

As for this clone: One junction end disagrees with the germline gene, perhaps due to a read error. This chain uses TRBV7-9 with TRBJ2-3; tentative D call: TRBD2 (6 bases). Germline V gene lookup returns CDR1 SEHNR and CDR2 FQNEAQ (reference sequence). CDR3 length equals 13 residues. CDR3 nucleotides: TGTGCCAGCAGCTCCGAATCGGGACTGCTTGCTCAGTTT. Translation gives CASSSESGLLAQF.

This clone has a handful of counts. The chain is built from TRBV7-2 and TRBJ1-2, with D possibly being TRBD1 (5 bases). The CDR3 covers 12 residues. Germline CDR1 reads SGHTA; CDR2 reads FQGNSA. With 5 bases removed from V and 9 bases from J, the gap between germline ends came to 13 bases. CDR3 coding DNA: TGTGCCAGCAGCGCCAGGGTTTTAAGCTACACCTTC. Its protein is CASSARVLSYTF.

This rearrangement joins TRBV28 to TRBJ2-1; the match to TRBD2 covers 7 bases. The CDR3 is made up of 14 amino acids. Germline values: CDR1 MDHEN, CDR2 SYDVKM. The V segment lost 5 bases and the J segment 4 bases; nucleotides outside the gene matches: 5. In DNA, the CDR3 is TGTGCCAGCAGTCAAGCGGGGCAGTACAATGAGCAGTTCTTC. Translating it yields CASSQAGQYNEQFF.